The T cell receptor beta chain described here comes from a study of cytomegalovirus exposure and HLA in healthy donors. PCR was performed using 60 Vbeta and 13 Jbeta primers. The method was immunoSEQ multiplex PCR; TCRdb's version includes in-frame clones alone and lacks a portion of them. Among around 160,000 clones listed, roughly 80% were seen once. The CDR3 has 15 amino acids. V was clipped by 5 bases and J by 1 base, with 15 bases between them. Per the germline V gene, CDR1 is SGHRS and CDR2 is YFSETQ. The sample was PBMCs. The J gene is TRBJ2-5, the V gene TRBV5-1; D might be TRBD1 (6 bases). The receptor comes from a man aged 45-65 years in good health and CMV-seropositive. CDR3 in amino acids: CASSWGLTGQETQYF. CDR3 DNA: TGCGCCAGCAGTTGGGGGCTGACAGGCCAAGAGACCCAGTACTTC.